The rows below give T cell receptor beta chains drawn from one sample of a study of cytomegalovirus exposure and HLA in healthy donors. Sequenced by immunoSEQ multiplex PCR; TCRdb stores in-frame clones only, minus some. This sample's table reports over 100,000 clones. Sequenced material: PBMCs. The source is a man younger than 35 in good health and CMV-seronegative. Both conserved end residues are part of each CDR3. Each record gives: D gene, V gene, J gene, CDR3 protein, CDR3 DNA. The D gene is left open where the match is weak.

D gene: NA; V gene: TRBV6-5; J gene: TRBJ2-1; CDR3 protein: CASSYSPGSRQEQFF; CDR3 DNA: TGTGCCAGCAGTTACAGCCCCGGGTCAAGGCAAGAGCAGTTCTTC
D gene: NA; V gene: TRBV9; J gene: TRBJ2-3; CDR3 protein: CASSVRGSTDTQYF; CDR3 DNA: TGTGCCAGCAGCGTCCGGGGAAGCACAGATACGCAGTATTTT
D gene: NA; V gene: TRBV13; J gene: TRBJ2-3; CDR3 protein: CASSLERGTDTQYF; CDR3 DNA: TGTGCCAGCAGCTTAGAGCGGGGCACAGATACGCAGTATTTT
D gene: TRBD1; V gene: TRBV5-1; J gene: TRBJ1-6; CDR3 protein: CASSPIAGQGSSPLHF; CDR3 DNA: TGCGCCAGCAGCCCTATTGCGGGACAGGGCAGCTCACCCCTCCACTTT
D gene: NA; V gene: TRBV7-9; J gene: TRBJ2-7; CDR3 protein: CASSPSDTRNYEQYF; CDR3 DNA: TGTGCCAGCAGCCCTTCGGACACCCGCAACTACGAGCAGTACTTC
D gene: TRBD1; V gene: TRBV7-3; J gene: TRBJ2-5; CDR3 protein: CASSSAGTGKETQYF; CDR3 DNA: TGTGCCAGCAGCTCCGCCGGGACAGGGAAAGAGACCCAGTACTTC
D gene: NA; V gene: TRBV5-1; J gene: TRBJ1-6; CDR3 protein: CASSSTNSPLHF; CDR3 DNA: TGCGCCAGCAGCTCTACTAATTCACCCCTCCACTTT
D gene: TRBD2; V gene: TRBV29-1; J gene: TRBJ2-3; CDR3 protein: CSTLAGGTDTQYF; CDR3 DNA: TGCAGCACCTTAGCGGGGGGCACAGATACGCAGTATTTT
D gene: TRBD1; V gene: TRBV2; J gene: TRBJ2-1; CDR3 protein: CASMEQGPSNEQFF; CDR3 DNA: TGTGCCAGCATGGAACAGGGGCCCTCCAATGAGCAGTTCTTC
D gene: NA; V gene: TRBV18; J gene: TRBJ2-5; CDR3 protein: CASSPPNRVDQETQYF; CDR3 DNA: TGTGCCAGCTCACCACCGAACAGGGTGGACCAAGAGACCCAGTACTTC
D gene: NA; V gene: TRBV19; J gene: TRBJ1-5; CDR3 protein: CASSIRPTQGYNQPQHF; CDR3 DNA: TGTGCCAGTAGTATTAGGCCAACACAGGGTTACAATCAGCCCCAGCATTTT
D gene: TRBD1; V gene: TRBV13; J gene: TRBJ2-7; CDR3 protein: CASSARDRGSYEQYF; CDR3 DNA: TGTGCCAGCAGCGCGAGGGACAGGGGTTCCTACGAGCAGTACTTC
D gene: NA; V gene: TRBV15; J gene: TRBJ2-7; CDR3 protein: CATSRDLDSAGEQYF; CDR3 DNA: TGTGCCACCAGCAGAGATTTGGATAGCGCTGGCGAGCAGTACTTC
D gene: NA; V gene: TRBV28; J gene: TRBJ2-7; CDR3 protein: CASSLAGGYEQYF; CDR3 DNA: TGTGCCAGCAGTTTGGCAGGGGGGTACGAGCAGTACTTC
D gene: TRBD2; V gene: TRBV7-8; J gene: TRBJ2-3; CDR3 protein: CASSHSGTSGRGSTDTQYF; CDR3 DNA: TGTGCCAGCAGCCACTCCGGGACTAGCGGGAGGGGCAGCACAGATACGCAGTATTTT
D gene: NA; V gene: TRBV28; J gene: TRBJ2-6; CDR3 protein: CASSQGGRSSGANVLTF; CDR3 DNA: TGTGCCAGCAGTCAAGGGGGTCGGAGCTCTGGGGCCAACGTCCTGACTTTC
D gene: NA; V gene: TRBV2; J gene: TRBJ1-1; CDR3 protein: CAGQGNLNTEAFF; CDR3 DNA: TGTGCCGGGCAAGGTAATCTGAACACTGAAGCTTTCTTT
D gene: TRBD1; V gene: TRBV10-3; J gene: TRBJ1-5; CDR3 protein: CAIRPDRDVNQPQHF; CDR3 DNA: TGTGCCATCAGACCTGACAGGGATGTAAATCAGCCCCAGCATTTT
D gene: NA; V gene: TRBV6-6; J gene: TRBJ1-1; CDR3 protein: CASSYQDTEAFF; CDR3 DNA: TGTGCCAGCAGTTACCAGGACACTGAAGCTTTCTTT
D gene: TRBD1; V gene: TRBV10-3; J gene: TRBJ2-7; CDR3 protein: CAIRSSDRGNEQYF; CDR3 DNA: TGTGCCATCCGAAGTTCGGACAGGGGTAACGAGCAGTACTTC
D gene: TRBD1; V gene: TRBV7-2; J gene: TRBJ2-2; CDR3 protein: CASTTRQGNTGELFF; CDR3 DNA: TGTGCCAGCACCACCAGACAGGGTAACACCGGGGAGCTGTTTTTT
D gene: TRBD1; V gene: TRBV2; J gene: TRBJ1-2; CDR3 protein: CASSAGGPANYGYTF; CDR3 DNA: TGTGCCAGCAGTGCAGGGGGCCCGGCTAACTATGGCTACACCTTC
D gene: NA; V gene: TRBV9; J gene: TRBJ2-7; CDR3 protein: CASSAPRWGPYEQYF; CDR3 DNA: TGTGCCAGCAGCGCGCCTCGTTGGGGCCCCTACGAGCAGTACTTC
D gene: NA; V gene: TRBV5-4; J gene: TRBJ2-7; CDR3 protein: CATYRQETSYEQYF; CDR3 DNA: TGTGCCACCTACCGACAGGAAACAAGCTACGAGCAGTACTTC
D gene: TRBD2; V gene: TRBV6-5; J gene: TRBJ2-4; CDR3 protein: CASRSGGENIQYF; CDR3 DNA: TGTGCCAGCAGGTCGGGAGGGGAAAACATTCAGTACTTC
D gene: TRBD1; V gene: TRBV10-3; J gene: TRBJ1-3; CDR3 protein: CATTGQGLNTIYF; CDR3 DNA: TGTGCCACCACGGGACAGGGTCTAAACACCATATATTTT
D gene: TRBD2; V gene: TRBV6-5; J gene: TRBJ2-3; CDR3 protein: CASSFRLAGDTDTQYF; CDR3 DNA: TGTGCCAGCAGTTTTCGACTAGCGGGGGACACAGATACGCAGTATTTT
D gene: TRBD2; V gene: TRBV11-3; J gene: TRBJ2-5; CDR3 protein: CASSLGVRASGRETQETQYF; CDR3 DNA: TGTGCCAGCAGCTTAGGGGTCCGGGCTAGCGGGAGGGAAACCCAAGAGACCCAGTACTTC
D gene: NA; V gene: TRBV7-9; J gene: TRBJ1-3; CDR3 protein: CASSRTDSGNTIYF; CDR3 DNA: TGTGCCAGCAGCCGGACAGACTCTGGAAACACCATATATTTT
D gene: TRBD1; V gene: TRBV9; J gene: TRBJ1-6; CDR3 protein: CASSTETGGNSPLHF; CDR3 DNA: TGTGCCAGCAGCACAGAGACAGGGGGAAATTCACCCCTCCACTTT
D gene: TRBD1; V gene: TRBV7-2; J gene: TRBJ1-5; CDR3 protein: CASSIGQGALYSNQPQHF; CDR3 DNA: TGTGCCAGCAGCATTGGACAGGGGGCACTATATAGCAATCAGCCCCAGCATTTT
D gene: NA; V gene: TRBV29-1; J gene: TRBJ2-2; CDR3 protein: CSVGFLVQGRTGELFF; CDR3 DNA: TGCAGCGTTGGTTTCTTAGTACAGGGCCGGACCGGGGAGCTGTTTTTT
D gene: NA; V gene: TRBV27; J gene: TRBJ2-7; CDR3 protein: CASSSTGSSYEQYF; CDR3 DNA: TGTGCCAGCAGTTCCACGGGAAGCTCCTACGAGCAGTACTTC
D gene: NA; V gene: TRBV14; J gene: TRBJ2-3; CDR3 protein: CASSQRLASMLDTQYF; CDR3 DNA: TGTGCCAGCAGCCAACGGCTAGCGTCAATGCTTGATACGCAGTATTTT
D gene: NA; V gene: TRBV19; J gene: TRBJ1-3; CDR3 protein: CATTGTTGNTIYF; CDR3 DNA: TGTGCCACCACCGGGACAACTGGAAACACCATATATTTT
D gene: NA; V gene: TRBV29-1; J gene: TRBJ2-5; CDR3 protein: CSVLAMGETQYF; CDR3 DNA: TGCAGCGTCTTAGCGATGGGGGAGACCCAGTACTTC
D gene: TRBD1; V gene: TRBV7-9; J gene: TRBJ2-5; CDR3 protein: CASSTPWTGARGTQYF; CDR3 DNA: TGTGCCAGCAGCACCCCCTGGACAGGGGCTAGGGGGACCCAGTACTTC
D gene: TRBD1; V gene: TRBV4-3; J gene: TRBJ2-7; CDR3 protein: CASSPGTGAYEQYF; CDR3 DNA: TGCGCCAGCAGCCCCGGGACAGGCGCCTACGAGCAGTACTTC
D gene: NA; V gene: TRBV25-1; J gene: TRBJ1-5; CDR3 protein: CASSGVGSGQPQHF; CDR3 DNA: TGTGCCAGCAGTGGCGTAGGTAGCGGACAGCCCCAGCATTTT
D gene: NA; V gene: TRBV15; J gene: TRBJ2-5; CDR3 protein: CATSRDLGAPKYF; CDR3 DNA: TGTGCCACCAGCAGAGATTTAGGGGCTCCCAAGTACTTC
D gene: NA; V gene: TRBV29-1; J gene: TRBJ2-1; CDR3 protein: CSVGRTAYEQFF; CDR3 DNA: TGCAGCGTTGGGAGGACAGCCTATGAGCAGTTCTTC
D gene: NA; V gene: TRBV5-1; J gene: TRBJ2-2; CDR3 protein: CASSLGQGRLAGELFF; CDR3 DNA: TGCGCCAGCAGCTTGGGTCAGGGGAGATTGGCCGGGGAGCTGTTTTTT
D gene: NA; V gene: TRBV15; J gene: TRBJ2-1; CDR3 protein: CATSRGRASYNEQFF; CDR3 DNA: TGTGCCACCAGCAGAGGCAGGGCTTCCTACAATGAGCAGTTCTTC
D gene: NA; V gene: TRBV7-3; J gene: TRBJ2-2; CDR3 protein: CASSSSTGELFF; CDR3 DNA: TGTGCCAGCAGCTCTAGCACCGGGGAGCTGTTTTTT
D gene: TRBD1; V gene: TRBV9; J gene: TRBJ1-1; CDR3 protein: CASSLWTGADTEAFF; CDR3 DNA: TGTGCCAGCAGCCTCTGGACAGGGGCTGACACTGAAGCTTTCTTT